This T cell receptor beta chain was sequenced during a study of blood T cell repertoires in COVID-19. Germline CDR1 and CDR2: ENHRY and SYGVKD. This CDR3 region has 12 residues. The ends lost 8 bases at V and 4 bases at J; junction bases unmatched: 4. Participant reports of clinical history set cohort assignment. Under the authors' procedure: Amplification of reference gene primers provided the estimated nucleated cell counts. The data were produced by immunoSEQ multiplex PCR, yet TCRdb's version contains in-frame clones alone and is incomplete. The D gene and trimming were derived from the DNA, and the V and J assignments and clone size from that table. The table has approximately 230,000 clones, just over 85% seen once; the top ten hold 1.5% to 2%.

Sequenced material: PBMCs or T cells enriched from blood (not recorded which). This clonotype originated in a man in his forties or fifties who had recovered from COVID-19. V usage is TRBV10-3 and J usage is TRBJ1-1, with 7 bases aligning to TRBD1. This CDR3 reads CAIRQGGTEAFF. In nucleotides, the CDR3 is TGTGCCATCCGACAGGGTGGCACTGAAGCTTTCTTT.